This record looks at one TCR beta chain sequence and its context. Antigen: not known. The sample is drawn from a study of CD8 T cells in ankylosing spondylitis. Using quantitative 5'-RACE with molecular barcodes, the authors made TCR beta libraries. From the 5' RACE reads, TCRdb called clonotypes with MiXCR, one entry per CDR3 protein. The sample includes 150,000 to 200,000 distinct CDR3 sequences, around a tenth of them seen just once. Findings of the study overall: In ankylosing spondylitis blood, a motif of roughly 8 highly homologous TCR beta variants appeared characteristic. Clones linked with disease were CD8+ and fairly uncommon in the peripheral blood. Disease-linked clones reportedly concentrated significantly in matched ankylosing spondylitis synovial fluid.

The germline V gene has CDR1 GTSNPN and CDR2 SVGIG (reference sequence). This CDR3 is 11 amino acids long. Trimming took 3 bases from V and 7 from J, leaving 10 bases between them. This sequence originates from a female donor with ankylosing spondylitis or in good health (not recorded which). This chain uses TRBV30 with TRBJ2-7; D may be TRBD1 (7 bases). Sequences were obtained from blood, either unsorted or a sorted T cell fraction (not recorded which). The CDR3 DNA is TGTGCCTGGAGCCAGGGGGGAGAGCAGTACTTC. Its translation is CAWSQGGEQYF.